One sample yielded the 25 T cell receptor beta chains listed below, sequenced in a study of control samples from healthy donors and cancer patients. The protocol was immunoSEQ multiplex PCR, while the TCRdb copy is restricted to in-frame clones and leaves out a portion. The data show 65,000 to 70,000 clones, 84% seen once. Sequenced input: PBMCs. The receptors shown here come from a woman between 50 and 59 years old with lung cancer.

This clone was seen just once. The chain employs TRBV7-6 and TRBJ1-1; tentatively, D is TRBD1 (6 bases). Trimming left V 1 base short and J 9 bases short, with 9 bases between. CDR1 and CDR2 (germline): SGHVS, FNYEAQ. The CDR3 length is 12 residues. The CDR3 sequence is CASSLVGTQAFF. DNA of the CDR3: TGTGCCAGCAGCTTAGTGGGGACACAAGCTTTCTTT.

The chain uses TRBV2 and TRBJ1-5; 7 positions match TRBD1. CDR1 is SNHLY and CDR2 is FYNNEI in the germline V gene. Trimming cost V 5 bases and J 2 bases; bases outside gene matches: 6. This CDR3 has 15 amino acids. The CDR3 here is CASSQDRAGNQPQHF. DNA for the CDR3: TGTGCCAGCAGTCAAGACAGGGCTGGCAATCAGCCCCAGCATTTT.

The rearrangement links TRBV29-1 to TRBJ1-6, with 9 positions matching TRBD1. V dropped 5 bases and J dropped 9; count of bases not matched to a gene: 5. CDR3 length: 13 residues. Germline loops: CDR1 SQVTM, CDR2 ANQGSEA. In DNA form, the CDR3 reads TGCAGCGTTCTGACAGGGGGAGGTTCACCCCTCCACTTT. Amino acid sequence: CSVLTGGGSPLHF.

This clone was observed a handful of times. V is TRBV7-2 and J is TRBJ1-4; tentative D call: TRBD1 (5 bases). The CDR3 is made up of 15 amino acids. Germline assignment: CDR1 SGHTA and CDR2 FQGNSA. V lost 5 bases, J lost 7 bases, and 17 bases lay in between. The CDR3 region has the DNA TGTGCCAGCAGCGCCCCGGGACTTCTAATTGAAAAACTGTTTTTT. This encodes CASSAPGLLIEKLFF.

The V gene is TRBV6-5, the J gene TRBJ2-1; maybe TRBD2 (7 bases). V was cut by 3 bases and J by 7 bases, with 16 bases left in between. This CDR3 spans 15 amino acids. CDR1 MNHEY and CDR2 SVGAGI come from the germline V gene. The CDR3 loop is CASSYREGVGNEQFF. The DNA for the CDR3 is TGTGCCAGCAGTTATAGGGAGGGGGTTGGTAATGAGCAGTTCTTC.

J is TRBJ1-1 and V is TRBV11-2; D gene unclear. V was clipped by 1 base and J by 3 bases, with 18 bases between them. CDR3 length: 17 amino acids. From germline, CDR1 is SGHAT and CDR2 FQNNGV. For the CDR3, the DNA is TGTGCCAGCAGCTTAGGGGCCAGACTAAAAGCTTACACTGAAGCTTTCTTT. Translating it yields CASSLGARLKAYTEAFF.

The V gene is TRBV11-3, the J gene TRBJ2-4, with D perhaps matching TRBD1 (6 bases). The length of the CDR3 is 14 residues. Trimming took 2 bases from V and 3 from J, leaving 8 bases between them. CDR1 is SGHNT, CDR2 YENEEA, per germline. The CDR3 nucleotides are TGTGCCAGCAGCTTATCCAGGGGCAAAAACATTCAGTACTTC. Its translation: CASSLSRGKNIQYF.

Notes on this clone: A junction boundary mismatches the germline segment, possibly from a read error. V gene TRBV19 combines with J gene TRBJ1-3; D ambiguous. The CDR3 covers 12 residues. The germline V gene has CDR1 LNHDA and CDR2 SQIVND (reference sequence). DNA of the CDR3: TGTGCCAGTAAGACGAGTGGAAGCACCATATATTTT. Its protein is CASKTSGSTIYF.

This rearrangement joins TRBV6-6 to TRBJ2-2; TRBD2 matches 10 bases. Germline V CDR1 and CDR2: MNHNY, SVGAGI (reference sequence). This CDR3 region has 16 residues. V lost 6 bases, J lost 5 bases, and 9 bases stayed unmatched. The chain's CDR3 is CASRAQRGGLTGELFF. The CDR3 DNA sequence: TGTGCCAGCAGAGCGCAGCGGGGGGGGTTGACCGGGGAGCTGTTTTTT.

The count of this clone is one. The CDR3 DNA reads TGTGCCAGCAGTTCCCTAATCTCCCGGACAGGCTCCTACGAGCAGTACTTC. It yields the protein CASSSLISRTGSYEQYF. The chain couples TRBV6-2 or TRBV6-3 to TRBJ2-7; 7 bases match TRBD1. CDR3 length: 17 residues. V shed 4 bases and J 0 bases; nucleotides not matched to a gene: 12. Germline-derived CDR1 and CDR2 are MNHEY and SVGEGT.

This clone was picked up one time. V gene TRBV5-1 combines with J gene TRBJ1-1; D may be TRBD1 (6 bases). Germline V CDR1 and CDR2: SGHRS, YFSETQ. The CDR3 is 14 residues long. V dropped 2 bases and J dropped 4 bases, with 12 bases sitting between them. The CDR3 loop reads CASSFHQGSTEAFF. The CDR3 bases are TGCGCCAGCAGCTTCCACCAGGGGAGCACTGAAGCTTTCTTT.

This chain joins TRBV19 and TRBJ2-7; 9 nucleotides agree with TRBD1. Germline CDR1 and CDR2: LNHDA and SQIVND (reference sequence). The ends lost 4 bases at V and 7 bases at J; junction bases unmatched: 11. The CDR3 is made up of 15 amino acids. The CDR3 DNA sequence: TGTGCCAGTAGTACCCTACAGGGGGCCGCTCGTGAGCAGTACTTC. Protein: CASSTLQGAAREQYF.

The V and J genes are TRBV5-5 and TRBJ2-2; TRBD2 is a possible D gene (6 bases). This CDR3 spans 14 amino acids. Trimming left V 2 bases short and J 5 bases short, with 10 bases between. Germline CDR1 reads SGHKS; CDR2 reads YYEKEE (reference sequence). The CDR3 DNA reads TGTGCCAGCAGCTTTTTGGGGGGTACCGGGGAGCTGTTTTTT. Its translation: CASSFLGGTGELFF. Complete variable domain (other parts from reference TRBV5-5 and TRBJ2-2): DAGVTQSPTHLIKTRGQQVTLRCSPISGHKSVSWYQQVLGQGPQFIFQYYEKEERGRGNFPDRFSARQFPNYSSELNVNALLLGDSALYLCASSFLGGTGELFFGEGSRLTVL.

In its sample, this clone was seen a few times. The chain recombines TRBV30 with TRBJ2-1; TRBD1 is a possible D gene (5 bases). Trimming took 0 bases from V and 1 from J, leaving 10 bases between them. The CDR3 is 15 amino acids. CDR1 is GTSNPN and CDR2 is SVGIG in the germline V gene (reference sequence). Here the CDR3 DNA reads TGTGCCTGGAGTGTAAAGGGGTGGTCCTACAATGAGCAGTTCTTC. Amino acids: CAWSVKGWSYNEQFF.

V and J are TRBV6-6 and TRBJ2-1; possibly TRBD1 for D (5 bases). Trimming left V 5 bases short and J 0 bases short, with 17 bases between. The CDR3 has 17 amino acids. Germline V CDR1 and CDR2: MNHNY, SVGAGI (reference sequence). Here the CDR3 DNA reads TGTGCCAGCAGTCGACCCAATTACAGGAGCTCCTACAATGAGCAGTTCTTC. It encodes CASSRPNYRSSYNEQFF.

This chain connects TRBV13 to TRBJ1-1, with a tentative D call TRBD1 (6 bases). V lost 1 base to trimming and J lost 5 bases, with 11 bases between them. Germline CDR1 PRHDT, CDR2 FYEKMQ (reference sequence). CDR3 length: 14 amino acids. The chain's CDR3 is CASSLERGRTEAFF. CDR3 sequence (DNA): TGTGCCAGCAGCTTAGAGCGGGGGCGGACTGAAGCTTTCTTT.

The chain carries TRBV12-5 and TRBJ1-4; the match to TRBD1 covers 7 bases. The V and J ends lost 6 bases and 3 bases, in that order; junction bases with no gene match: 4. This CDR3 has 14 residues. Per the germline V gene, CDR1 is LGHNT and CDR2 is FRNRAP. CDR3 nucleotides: TGTGCTAGTGGACCGGGACAGCCTAATGAAAAACTGTTTTTT. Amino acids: CASGPGQPNEKLFF.

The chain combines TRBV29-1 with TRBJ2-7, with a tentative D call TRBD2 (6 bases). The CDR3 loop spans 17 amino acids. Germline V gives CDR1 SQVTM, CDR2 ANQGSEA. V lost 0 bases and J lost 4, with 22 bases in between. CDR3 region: CSVEEERTTPQRYEQYF. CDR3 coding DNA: TGCAGCGTTGAAGAGGAGCGGACTACTCCTCAACGTTACGAGCAGTACTTC.

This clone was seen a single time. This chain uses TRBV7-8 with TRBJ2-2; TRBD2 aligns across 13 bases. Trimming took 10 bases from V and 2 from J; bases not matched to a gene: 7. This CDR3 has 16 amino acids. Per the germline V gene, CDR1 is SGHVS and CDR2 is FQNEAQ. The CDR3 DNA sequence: TGTGCCACTCGGACTAGCGGGGGCCATAACACCGGGGAGCTGTTTTTT. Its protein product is CATRTSGGHNTGELFF. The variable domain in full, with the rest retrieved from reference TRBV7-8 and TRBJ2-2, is GAGVSQSPRYKVAKRGQDVALRCDPISGHVSLFWYQQALGQGPEFLTYFQNEAQLDKSGLPSDRFFAERPEGSVSTLKIQRTQQEDSAVYLCATRTSGGHNTGELFFGEGSRLTVL.

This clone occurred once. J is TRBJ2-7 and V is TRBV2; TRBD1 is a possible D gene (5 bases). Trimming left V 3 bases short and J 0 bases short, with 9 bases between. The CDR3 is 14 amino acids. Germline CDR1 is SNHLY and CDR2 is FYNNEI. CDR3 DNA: TGTGCCAGCAGTGAGGACACCATCTCCTACGAGCAGTACTTC. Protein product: CASSEDTISYEQYF.

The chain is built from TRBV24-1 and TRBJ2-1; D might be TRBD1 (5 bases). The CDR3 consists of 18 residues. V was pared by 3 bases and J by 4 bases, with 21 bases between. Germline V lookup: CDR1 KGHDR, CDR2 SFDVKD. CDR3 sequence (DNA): TGTGCCACCAGTGATCCCGCCCCCACAGGCCCGACTTACAATGAGCAGTTCTTC. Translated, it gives CATSDPAPTGPTYNEQFF.

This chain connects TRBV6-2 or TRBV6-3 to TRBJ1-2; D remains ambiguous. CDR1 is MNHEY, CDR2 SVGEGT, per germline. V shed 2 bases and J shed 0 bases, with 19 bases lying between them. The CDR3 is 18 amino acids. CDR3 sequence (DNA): TGTGCCAGCAGTTACCCTACCTTCAGGACTGCCACTAACTATGGCTACACCTTC. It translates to CASSYPTFRTATNYGYTF.

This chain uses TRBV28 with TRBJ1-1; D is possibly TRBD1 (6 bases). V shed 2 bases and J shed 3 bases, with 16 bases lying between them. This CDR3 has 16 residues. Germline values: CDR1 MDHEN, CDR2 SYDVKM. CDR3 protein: CASSLGGGTAYTEAFF. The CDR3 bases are TGTGCCAGCAGTTTAGGGGGCGGGACGGCATACACTGAAGCTTTCTTT. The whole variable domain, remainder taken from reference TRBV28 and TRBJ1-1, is DVKVTQSSRYLVKRTGEKVFLECVQDMDHENMFWYRQDPGLGLRLIYFSYDVKMKEKGDIPEGYSVSREKKERFSLILESASTNQTSMYLCASSLGGGTAYTEAFFGQGTRLTVV.

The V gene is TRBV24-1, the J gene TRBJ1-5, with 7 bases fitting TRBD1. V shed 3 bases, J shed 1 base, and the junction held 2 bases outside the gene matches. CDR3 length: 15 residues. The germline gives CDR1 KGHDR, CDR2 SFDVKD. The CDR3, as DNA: TGTGCCACCAGTGATCAACAGGGGAGCAATCAGCCCCAGCATTTT. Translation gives CATSDQQGSNQPQHF.

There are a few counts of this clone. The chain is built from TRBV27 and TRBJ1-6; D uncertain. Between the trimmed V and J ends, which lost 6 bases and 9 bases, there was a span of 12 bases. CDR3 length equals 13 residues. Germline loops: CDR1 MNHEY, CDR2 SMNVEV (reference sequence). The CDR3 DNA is TGTGCCAGCAGGGGAGGCCTTGGTTCACCCCTCCACTTT. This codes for CASRGGLGSPLHF.